A selection of T cell receptor beta chains follows, all from one sample in a study of blood T cell repertoires in COVID-19. Here immunoSEQ multiplex PCR was the method, and the copy in TCRdb shows in-frame clones only, minus some. Among 150,000 to 200,000 clones listed, about 86% were seen once. The sequencing sample was made of peripheral blood. Receptor source: a man aged 55 to 69 with acute or convalescent COVID-19. CDR3s include the opening cysteine and the closing phenylalanine or tryptophan. Each record gives: clone size, V gene, D gene, J gene, CDR3 protein, CDR3 DNA. The D gene is left open where the match is weak. Part of the rows lack a size; the others show once, few, many or a class for expanded clones.

NA,TRBV24-1,TRBD1,TRBJ2-1,CATSDPGTGAYNEQFF,TGTGCCACCAGTGACCCCGGGACAGGGGCGTACAATGAGCAGTTCTTC
NA,TRBV19,TRBD2,TRBJ2-7,CASTPTSGSSYEQYF,TGTGCCAGTACCCCTACTAGCGGGAGCTCCTACGAGCAGTACTTC
NA,TRBV18,NA,TRBJ2-1,CASSPPTQNEQFF,TGTGCCAGCTCACCACCGACACAGAATGAGCAGTTCTTC
once,TRBV5-1,TRBD2,TRBJ2-7,CASSLLAGGPSPYEQYF,TGCGCCAGCAGCTTACTAGCGGGAGGGCCAAGTCCCTACGAGCAGTACTTC
NA,TRBV28,TRBD1,TRBJ2-7,CASRRQDRGRDEQYF,TGTGCCAGCAGACGCCAGGACAGGGGCAGGGACGAGCAGTACTTC
NA,TRBV19,NA,TRBJ2-2,CASSISPNPGELFF,TGTGCCAGTAGTATTTCGCCTAACCCCGGGGAGCTGTTTTTT
NA,TRBV28,TRBD2,TRBJ2-3,CASSTTSGRMTDTQYF,TGTGCCAGCAGCACGACTAGCGGGAGGATGACAGATACGCAGTATTTT
NA,TRBV25-1,NA,TRBJ2-5,CASSESEGFQETQYF,TGTGCCAGCAGTGAATCGGAGGGGTTCCAAGAGACCCAGTACTTC
few,TRBV18,TRBD2,TRBJ2-3,CASSRGLAGETTQYF,TGTGCCAGCTCAAGGGGGCTAGCGGGAGAAACTACGCAGTATTTT
NA,TRBV18,TRBD1,TRBJ1-5,CASSPTGAVQPQHF,TGTGCCAGCTCACCGACAGGGGCGGTTCAGCCCCAGCATTTT
NA,TRBV7-3,TRBD2,TRBJ2-7,CASSPRLAGVEEQYF,TGTGCCAGCAGCCCTCGTTTAGCGGGAGTAGAAGAGCAGTACTTC
NA,TRBV19,TRBD1,TRBJ1-6,CASRLQGASNSPLHF,TGTGCCAGTAGACTACAGGGGGCGAGCAATTCACCCCTCCACTTT
once,TRBV27,NA,TRBJ1-2,CASSPSRGSYGYTF,TGTGCCAGCAGCCCCTCCAGGGGCAGCTATGGCTACACCTTC
few,TRBV14,TRBD2,TRBJ2-7,CASSPERVAGGVTYEQYF,TGTGCCAGCAGCCCAGAGAGGGTTGCGGGAGGGGTAACCTACGAGCAGTACTTC
NA,TRBV12-3/TRBV12-4,NA,TRBJ2-3,CASSFPSTDTQYF,TGTGCCAGCAGTTTCCCCTCCACAGATACGCAGTATTTT
NA,TRBV15,TRBD1,TRBJ1-1,CATSSQGASQAFF,TGTGCCACCAGCAGTCAGGGGGCTTCCCAAGCTTTCTTT
NA,TRBV7-9,NA,TRBJ2-3,CASSSGQNPVHTQYF,TGTGCCAGCAGCTCCGGACAGAACCCCGTACATACGCAGTATTTT
NA,TRBV7-9,TRBD1,TRBJ2-1,CASYRDRVDEQFF,TGTGCCAGTTACCGGGACAGGGTCGATGAGCAGTTCTTC
NA,TRBV2,TRBD1,TRBJ2-5,CASLRFQGQGAETQYF,TGTGCCAGCCTCCGGTTCCAGGGACAGGGGGCAGAGACCCAGTACTTC
NA,TRBV7-2,NA,TRBJ1-6,CASSLLVYNSPLHF,TGTGCCAGCAGCTTATTAGTTTATAATTCACCCCTCCACTTT
NA,TRBV7-3,TRBD2,TRBJ2-1,CASSLERGSEQFF,TGTGCCAGCAGCTTAGAACGCGGGAGCGAGCAGTTCTTC
once,TRBV2,TRBD1,TRBJ1-4,CASRKDRLNEKLFF,TGTGCCAGCCGGAAGGACAGGCTCAATGAAAAACTGTTTTTT
once,TRBV30,NA,TRBJ1-2,CAWTQGNNYGYTF,TGTGCCTGGACTCAGGGGAATAACTATGGCTACACCTTC
NA,TRBV5-5,NA,TRBJ1-2,CASSPDRSNYGYTF,TGTGCCAGCAGTCCCGACAGATCTAACTATGGCTACACCTTC
NA,TRBV21-1,NA,TRBJ1-1,CASSVHRGEFTEAFF,TGTGCCAGCAGCGTTCACAGGGGGGAATTCACTGAAGCTTTCTTT
NA,TRBV11-2,TRBD2,TRBJ2-5,CASSLGRLAGSETQYF,TGTGCCAGCAGCTTAGGTAGACTAGCGGGATCTGAGACCCAGTACTTC
NA,TRBV13,NA,TRBJ1-2,CASSLGRGASNYGYTF,TGTGCCAGCAGCTTAGGCCGCGGAGCTAGTAACTATGGCTACACCTTC
NA,TRBV18,NA,TRBJ1-1,CASSPGGLDTEAFF,TGTGCCAGCTCACCTGGGGGGTTGGACACTGAAGCTTTCTTT
NA,TRBV23-1,NA,TRBJ2-2,CASSHRLRTDWAGELFF,TGCGCCAGCAGTCACCGCCTAAGGACAGATTGGGCCGGGGAGCTGTTTTTT
NA,TRBV18,TRBD2,TRBJ2-3,CASSPTSGRSDTQYF,TGTGCCAGCTCACCGACTAGCGGGAGATCAGATACGCAGTATTTT
NA,TRBV2,TRBD2,TRBJ2-7,CASSVSLAGFGEQYF,TGTGCCAGCAGCGTATCACTAGCGGGATTTGGCGAGCAGTACTTC
few,TRBV13,TRBD2,TRBJ2-3,CASSLGGLAGFTDTQYF,TGTGCCAGCAGCTTGGGCGGACTAGCGGGATTCACAGATACGCAGTATTTT
few,TRBV24-1,TRBD2,TRBJ2-3,CATGGPTSGSGFQADTQYF,TGTGCCACGGGAGGTCCGACTAGCGGGAGTGGTTTTCAGGCAGATACGCAGTATTTT
once,TRBV5-5,TRBD1,TRBJ2-2,CASSLPLGQGAFGELFF,TGTGCCAGCAGCCTTCCTTTGGGACAGGGGGCTTTCGGGGAGCTGTTTTTT
NA,TRBV5-1,NA,TRBJ2-1,CASSQGRASYNEQFF,TGCGCCAGCAGCCAAGGGCGGGCCTCCTACAATGAGCAGTTCTTC
NA,TRBV11-2,TRBD2,TRBJ2-4,CASSSQAGLAKNIQYF,TGTGCCAGCAGCTCTCAAGCGGGACTAGCCAAAAACATTCAGTACTTC
once,TRBV18,TRBD2,TRBJ2-7,CASSPELAGVSYEQYF,TGTGCCAGCTCACCCGAACTAGCGGGAGTTTCCTACGAGCAGTACTTC
NA,TRBV18,TRBD1,TRBJ1-4,CASSSGTGFEKLFF,TGTGCCAGCTCGTCCGGGACAGGGTTTGAAAAACTGTTTTTT
NA,TRBV28,TRBD1,TRBJ2-5,CASSVDRGRLRETQYF,TGTGCCAGCAGTGTAGACAGGGGGCGACTAAGGGAGACCCAGTACTTC
once,TRBV19,NA,TRBJ1-5,CASSTQGRGSPNQPQHF,TGTGCCAGTAGTACCCAAGGGAGGGGCAGCCCCAATCAGCCCCAGCATTTT
NA,TRBV5-1,TRBD2,TRBJ2-1,CASSLALLGTSDPEQFF,TGCGCCAGCAGCTTGGCCCTGCTAGGGACTAGCGATCCTGAGCAGTTCTTC
NA,TRBV7-3,TRBD2,TRBJ2-1,CASSPLREGEQFF,TGTGCCAGCAGCCCCCTACGGGAGGGGGAGCAGTTCTTC
NA,TRBV18,TRBD1,TRBJ1-5,CASSPGTGNQPQHF,TGTGCCAGCTCACCCGGGACAGGGAATCAGCCCCAGCATTTT